This TCR beta chain originates from a study of shared clonotypes between healthy human individuals. Study-level information: CD4 naive and memory got three plates each, CD8 naive two, CD8 memory one.

Produced via immunoSEQ multiplex PCR; TCRdb's table is partial and in-frame only. The sample includes some 2 million clones, about 95% seen only once; the top ten take approximately 1.2%. About this clone: Its target is not known.

Overall study results and limits: Researchers found naive subsets generally carried larger estimated richness than memory subsets. Non-shared clonotypes were found to have lower generation probabilities than the clonotypes that were shared by all four of the sorted-subset donors.

CD45RO-negative, CCR7-selected cells formed the naive CD8 fraction, which excluded terminally differentiated effector memory CD45RA+ cells. This sequence originates from a man aged 18 to 35 in good health. The sequencing sample was made of naive CD8+ T cells sorted from blood.

The CDR3 protein is CASSLERGAGDTQYF. CDR3 DNA: TGCGCCAGCAGCTTGGAACGTGGGGCCGGAGATACGCAGTATTTT. The chain recombines TRBV5-1 with TRBJ2-3, with D tentatively TRBD1 (5 bases). Germline CDR1 is SGHRS and CDR2 is YFSETQ. This CDR3 has 15 amino acids. V gave up 0 bases and J gave up 5 bases, with 13 bases separating them.